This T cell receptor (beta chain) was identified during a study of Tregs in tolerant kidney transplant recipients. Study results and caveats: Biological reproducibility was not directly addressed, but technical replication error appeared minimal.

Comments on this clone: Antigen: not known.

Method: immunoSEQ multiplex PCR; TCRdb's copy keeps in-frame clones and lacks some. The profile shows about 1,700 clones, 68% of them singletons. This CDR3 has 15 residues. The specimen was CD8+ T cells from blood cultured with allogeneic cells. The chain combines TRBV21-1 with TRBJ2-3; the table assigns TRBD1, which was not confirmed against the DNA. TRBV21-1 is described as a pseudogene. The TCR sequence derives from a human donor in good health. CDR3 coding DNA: TGTGCCAGCAGCAACGTACGTAGGGGCCCAGATACGCAGTATTTT. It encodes CASSNVRRGPDTQYF.